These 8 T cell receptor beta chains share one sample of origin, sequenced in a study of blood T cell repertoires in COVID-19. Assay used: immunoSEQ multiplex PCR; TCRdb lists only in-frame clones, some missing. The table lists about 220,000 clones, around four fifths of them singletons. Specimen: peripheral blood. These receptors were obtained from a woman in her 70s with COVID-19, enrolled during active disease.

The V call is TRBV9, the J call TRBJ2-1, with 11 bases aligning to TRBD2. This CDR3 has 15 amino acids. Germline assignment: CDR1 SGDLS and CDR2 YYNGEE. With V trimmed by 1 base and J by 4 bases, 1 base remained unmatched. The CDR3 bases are TGTGCCAGCAGCGTAACTAGCGGGAGTTACAATGAGCAGTTCTTC. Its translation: CASSVTSGSYNEQFF.

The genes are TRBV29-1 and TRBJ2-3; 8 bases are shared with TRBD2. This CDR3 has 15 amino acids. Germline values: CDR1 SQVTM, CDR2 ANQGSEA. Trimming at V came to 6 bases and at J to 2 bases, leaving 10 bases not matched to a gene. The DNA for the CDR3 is TGCAGCGTAGAGAGCGGGAGTACGGTCACAGATACGCAGTATTTT. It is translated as CSVESGSTVTDTQYF.

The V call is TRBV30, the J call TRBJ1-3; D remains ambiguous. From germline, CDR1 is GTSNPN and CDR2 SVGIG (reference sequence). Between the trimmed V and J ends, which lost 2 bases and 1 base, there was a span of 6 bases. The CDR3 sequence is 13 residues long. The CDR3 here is CAWSPESGNTIYF. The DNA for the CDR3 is TGTGCCTGGAGTCCGGAGTCTGGAAACACCATATATTTT.

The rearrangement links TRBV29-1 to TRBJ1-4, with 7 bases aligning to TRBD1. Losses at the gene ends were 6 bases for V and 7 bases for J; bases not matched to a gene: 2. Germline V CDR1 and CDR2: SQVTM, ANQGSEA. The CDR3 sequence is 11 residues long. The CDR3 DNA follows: TGCAGCGTCGGGGACAGTGAAAAACTGTTTTTT. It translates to CSVGDSEKLFF.

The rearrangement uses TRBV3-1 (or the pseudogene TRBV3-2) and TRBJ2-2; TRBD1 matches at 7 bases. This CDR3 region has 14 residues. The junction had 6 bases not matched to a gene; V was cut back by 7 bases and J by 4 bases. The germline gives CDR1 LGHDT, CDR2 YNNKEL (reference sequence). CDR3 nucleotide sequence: TGTGCCAGCACCCGACAGGGTGGCACCGGGGAGCTGTTTTTT. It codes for CASTRQGGTGELFF.

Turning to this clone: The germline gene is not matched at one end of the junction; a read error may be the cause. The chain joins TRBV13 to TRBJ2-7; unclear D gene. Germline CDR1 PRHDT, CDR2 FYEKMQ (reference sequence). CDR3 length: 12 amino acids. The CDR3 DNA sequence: TGTGCCAGCAGTTTAGCAGGTTACGAGCAGTACTTC. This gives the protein CASSLAGYEQYF.

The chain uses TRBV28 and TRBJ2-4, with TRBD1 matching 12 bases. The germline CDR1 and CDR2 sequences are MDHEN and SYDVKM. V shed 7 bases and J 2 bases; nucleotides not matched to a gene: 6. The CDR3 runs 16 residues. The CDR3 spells CASTGTGGMTKNIQYF. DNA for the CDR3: TGTGCCAGCACCGGGACAGGGGGCATGACCAAAAACATTCAGTACTTC. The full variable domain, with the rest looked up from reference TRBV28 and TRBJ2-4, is DVKVTQSSRYLVKRTGEKVFLECVQDMDHENMFWYRQDPGLGLRLIYFSYDVKMKEKGDIPEGYSVSREKKERFSLILESASTNQTSMYLCASTGTGGMTKNIQYFGAGTRLSVL.

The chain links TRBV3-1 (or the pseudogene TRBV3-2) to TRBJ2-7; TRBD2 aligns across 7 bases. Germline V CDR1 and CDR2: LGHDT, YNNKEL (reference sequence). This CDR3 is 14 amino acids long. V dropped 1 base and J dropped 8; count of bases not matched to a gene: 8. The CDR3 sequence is CASSQGGGSDKQYF. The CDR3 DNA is TGTGCCAGCAGCCAAGGGGGGGGTAGCGATAAGCAGTACTTC.